The rows below give T cell receptor beta chains drawn from one sample of a study of blood T cell repertoires in COVID-19. TCRdb's copy holds only in-frame clones and misses some; the assay was immunoSEQ multiplex PCR. The sample lists about 120,000 clones, roughly four fifths occurring once. The specimen was peripheral blood. Receptors were obtained from a woman aged 50 to 65 with acute or convalescent COVID-19. CDR3s include the opening cysteine and the closing phenylalanine or tryptophan. Each record gives: clone size, J gene, D gene, V gene, CDR3 DNA, CDR3 protein. The D gene is left open where the match is weak. Not all rows give a size; the values are once, few, many and, for expanded clones, a class.

- | TRBJ1-1 | - | TRBV30 | TGTGCCTGGACGGCAGGGTGGGTCACTGAAGCTTTCTTT | CAWTAGWVTEAFF
- | TRBJ2-1 | TRBD2 | TRBV29-1 | TGCAGCGTTCGGGGGAGACTAGCGGTTGGTGAGCAGTTCTTC | CSVRGRLAVGEQFF
once | TRBJ1-2 | TRBD1 | TRBV27 | TGTGCCAGCAGTCCCTCCTGGAGGGACAGGGATGGCTACACCTTC | CASSPSWRDRDGYTF
- | TRBJ1-5 | - | TRBV7-8 | TGTGCCAGCAGCCAACAGGAAGAGCAGCCCCAGCATTTT | CASSQQEEQPQHF
few | TRBJ1-2 | - | TRBV9 | TGTGCCAGCAGCGCCGACCCACAGGGACGTGATGGCTACACCTTC | CASSADPQGRDGYTF
- | TRBJ2-7 | TRBD1 | TRBV6-1 | TGTGCCAGCAGTGAAGCACCGGGACAGGGTCACGAGCAGTACTTC | CASSEAPGQGHEQYF
- | TRBJ1-3 | - | TRBV11-2 | TGTGCCAGCAGCTCCCATGTAAACACCATATATTTT | CASSSHVNTIYF
once | TRBJ2-7 | TRBD2 | TRBV28 | TGTGCCACTGGGCTAGCGGGAGTGCCGAACCCCTACGAGCAGTACTTC | CATGLAGVPNPYEQYF
- | TRBJ2-2 | - | TRBV24-1 | TGTGCCACCAGTGCCCTAGGTACCGGGGAGCTGTTTTTT | CATSALGTGELFF
- | TRBJ1-3 | - | TRBV7-2 | TGTGCCAGCAGCTCCGTGGACAGAAACTCTGGAAACACCATATATTTT | CASSSVDRNSGNTIYF
- | TRBJ1-6 | - | TRBV28 | TGTGCCAGCAGTTCGGGCCGTTGGGGGAGGTCACCCCTCCACTTT | CASSSGRWGRSPLHF
- | TRBJ2-1 | - | TRBV14 | TGTGCCAGCAGCCAAGCGTTTCTACGGGAGCAGTTCTTC | CASSQAFLREQFF
- | TRBJ2-2 | TRBD2 | TRBV5-1 | TGCGCCAGCAGCTTGGCGGGGACTAGCGGACTAAACACCGGGGAGCTGTTTTTT | CASSLAGTSGLNTGELFF
- | TRBJ1-2 | - | TRBV19 | TGTGCCAGTAGTAGAGGCACAGGGTATACTGGCTACACCTTC | CASSRGTGYTGYTF
- | TRBJ1-1 | TRBD1 | TRBV28 | TGTGCCAGCAGTGACCAGGGGACAGGGCGCACTGAAGCTTTCTTT | CASSDQGTGRTEAFF
- | TRBJ2-7 | TRBD1 | TRBV18 | TGTGCCAGCTCAACCTTTCAGCCGGGACAGGGATCGTACGAGCAGTACTTC | CASSTFQPGQGSYEQYF
- | TRBJ1-5 | TRBD1 | TRBV4-2 | TGTGCCAGCAGCGGGGACAGGGCCAGCAATCAGCCCCAGCATTTT | CASSGDRASNQPQHF
- | TRBJ2-7 | TRBD1 | TRBV5-1 | TGCGCCAGCAGCATATCCACCGGGACAGGAAACTACGAGCAGTACTTC | CASSISTGTGNYEQYF
- | TRBJ2-7 | TRBD2 | TRBV28 | TGTGCCAGCAGTTTATCCCTAACTAGCGGGACCAGCTACGAGCAGTACTTC | CASSLSLTSGTSYEQYF
- | TRBJ1-1 | - | TRBV19 | TGTGCCAGTACCTTCTCCCAGGGGTATACTGAAGCTTTCTTT | CASTFSQGYTEAFF
few | TRBJ1-5 | TRBD1 | TRBV28 | TGTGCCAGCAGCTCCGGGACAGGAAATCAGCCCCAGCATTTT | CASSSGTGNQPQHF
once | TRBJ1-5 | - | TRBV30 | TGTGCCTGGAGTTCGGGTTTAAGCAATCAGCCCCAGCATTTT | CAWSSGLSNQPQHF
- | TRBJ2-3 | TRBD2 | TRBV24-1 | TGTGCCACCAGTGAAGCTCCGGGACTAGCGGGAGGTACGCAGTATTTT | CATSEAPGLAGGTQYF
- | TRBJ2-1 | TRBD2 | TRBV7-8 | TGTGCCAGCAGCACCGGGACTAGTTTCTATGAGCAGTTCTTC | CASSTGTSFYEQFF
few | TRBJ2-5 | - | TRBV1 | TGCACCAGCAGCCAAGGCAAAGGGGCGCAAGAGACCCAGTACTTC | CTSSQGKGAQETQYF
- | TRBJ1-5 | - | TRBV18 | TGTGCCAGCTCACTCTTCGCGGAATCCAATCAGCCCCAGCATTTT | CASSLFAESNQPQHF
few | TRBJ1-5 | - | TRBV3-1/TRBV3-2 | TGTGCCAGCAGCCAAGGACAGGCAGGGGGCAATCAGCCCCAGCATTTT | CASSQGQAGGNQPQHF